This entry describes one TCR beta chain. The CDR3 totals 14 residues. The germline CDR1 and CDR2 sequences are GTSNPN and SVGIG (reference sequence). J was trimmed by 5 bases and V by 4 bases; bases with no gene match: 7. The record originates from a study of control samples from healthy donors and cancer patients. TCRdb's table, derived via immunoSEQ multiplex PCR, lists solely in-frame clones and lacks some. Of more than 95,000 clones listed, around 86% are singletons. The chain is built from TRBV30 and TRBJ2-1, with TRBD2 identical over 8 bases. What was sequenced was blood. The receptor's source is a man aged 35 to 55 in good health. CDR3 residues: CAWTGGRTDNEQFF. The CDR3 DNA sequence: TGTGCCTGGACGGGGGGGCGCACCGACAATGAGCAGTTCTTC. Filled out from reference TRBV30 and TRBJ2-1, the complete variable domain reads SQTIHQWPATLVQPVGSPLSLECTVEGTSNPNLYWYRQAAGRGLQLLFYSVGIGQISSEVPQNLSASRPQDRQFILSSKKLLLSDSGFYLCAWTGGRTDNEQFFGPGTRLTVL.